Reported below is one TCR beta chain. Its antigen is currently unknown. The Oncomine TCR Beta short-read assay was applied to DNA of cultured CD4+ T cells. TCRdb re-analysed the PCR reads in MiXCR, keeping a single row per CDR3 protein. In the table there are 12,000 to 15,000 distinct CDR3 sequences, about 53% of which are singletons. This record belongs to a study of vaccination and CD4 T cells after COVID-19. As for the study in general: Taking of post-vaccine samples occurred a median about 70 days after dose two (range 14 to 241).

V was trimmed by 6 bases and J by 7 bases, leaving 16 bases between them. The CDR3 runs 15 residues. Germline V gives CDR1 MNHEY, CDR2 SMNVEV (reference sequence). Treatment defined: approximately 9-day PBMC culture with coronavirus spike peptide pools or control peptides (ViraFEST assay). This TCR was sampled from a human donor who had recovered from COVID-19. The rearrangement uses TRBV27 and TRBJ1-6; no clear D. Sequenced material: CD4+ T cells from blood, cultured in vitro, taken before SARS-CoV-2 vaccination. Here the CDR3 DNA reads TGTGCCAGCAGCCCCATGGGAGGGAGGAATTCACCCCTCCACTTT. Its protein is CASSPMGGRNSPLHF.